Listed below are T cell receptor beta chains from one sample, sequenced in a study of CD8+CD57+ T cells in acquired aplastic anemia. TCRdb processed the reads anew with MiXCR; each CDR3 protein has one entry. The table has about 170,000 distinct CDR3 sequences, more than 45% seen once; the top ten hold about 1.2%. The sequencing input was sorted CD4+, CD8+, or CD8+CD57+ T cells (not recorded which) from PBMCs. These receptor sequences come from a human donor with aplastic anemia. CDR3s include the opening cysteine and the closing phenylalanine or tryptophan. The D gene is left open where the match is weak. Clone size is shown for a subset of rows, as once, few, many or a class of expanded clone.

>TRBJ2-7|many|TRBV7-9|.
TGTGCCAGCAGCTTTAGGACAGAAAGCTACGAGCAGTACTTC
CASSFRTESYEQYF
>TRBJ1-2|.|TRBV15|.
TGTGCCACCAGCAAGGCGGGCAGTCTTCATGGCTACACCTTC
CATSKAGSLHGYTF
>TRBJ1-5|.|TRBV19|.
TGTGCCAGTAGTATGTGGCCGACAGCCAATCAGCCCCAGCATTTT
CASSMWPTANQPQHF
>TRBJ2-2|many|TRBV9|.
TGTGCCAGCAGCGTAGTTCCGGGGGACACCGGGGAGCTGTTTTTT
CASSVVPGDTGELFF
>TRBJ2-7|.|TRBV5-5|.
TGTGCCAGCAGCTTGGGACTTAGAGGGTACTACGAGCAGTACTTC
CASSLGLRGYYEQYF
>TRBJ1-1|.|TRBV7-9|.
TGTGCCGGCAGCTTCTTAGAGACTGGAGCTTTCTTT
CAGSFLETGAFF
>TRBJ2-3|many|TRBV10-2|.
TGCGCCAGCAGTGAGCGGGGTAGCACAGATACGCAGTATTTT
CASSERGSTDTQYF
>TRBJ1-4|.|TRBV18|.
TGTGCCAGCTCAGCCCTCGGGGGGCTAGGAGAAAAACTGTTTTTT
CASSALGGLGEKLFF
>TRBJ1-6|many|TRBV12-5|.
TGTGCTAGTGCTTCACGGGGGCCAGCGGGCTCACCCCTCCACTTT
CASASRGPAGSPLHF
>TRBJ1-2|many|TRBV3-1|TRBD1
TGTGCCAGCAGCCAAGCGGCAGGGGGACAAAACTATGGCTACACCTTC
CASSQAAGGQNYGYTF
>TRBJ2-5|many|TRBV20-1|.
TGCAGTGCCACAACCCCCCGCCAGTACTTC
CSATTPRQYF
>TRBJ1-2|.|TRBV5-1|.
TGCGCCAGCAGCCAAGTCCTATCGGGGGCTGGCTATGGCTACACCTTC
CASSQVLSGAGYGYTF
>TRBJ2-5|.|TRBV5-5|.
TGTGCCAGCAGCTTGCACGGTAGCTCTGAGACCCAGTACTTC
CASSLHGSSETQYF
>TRBJ2-3|many|TRBV20-1|TRBD2
TGCAGTGCGAGAGGGACTAGGAGCAGGGTGACTGATACGCAGTATTTT
CSARGTRSRVTDTQYF
>TRBJ2-7|few|TRBV9|.
TGTGCCAGCAGCGCAGATGGGTACGAGCAGTACTTC
CASSADGYEQYF
>TRBJ2-3|.|TRBV2|.
TGTGCCAGCAGTCTAGACTGGTTTAGCGCAGATACGCAGTATTTT
CASSLDWFSADTQYF
>TRBJ2-3|.|TRBV7-9|.
TGTGCCAGCAGCCCCACATCCGCAAATACGCAGTATTTT
CASSPTSANTQYF
>TRBJ1-5|.|TRBV29-1|TRBD1
TGCAGCGTTCCTACCGAAGGGACAGGGGGCCTCAATCAGCCCCAGCATTTT
CSVPTEGTGGLNQPQHF
>TRBJ2-7|.|TRBV7-9|TRBD2
TGTGCCAGCAGCGGCATAGCGGGGGGTATTGAGCAGTACTTC
CASSGIAGGIEQYF
>TRBJ1-2|many|TRBV7-9|TRBD1
TGTGCCAGCAGCTTAACAGGGGATGGCTACACCTTC
CASSLTGDGYTF
>TRBJ2-3|.|TRBV7-6|.
TGTACCAGCAGCTTATTCAGTAGCACAGATACGCAGTATTTT
CTSSLFSSTDTQYF
>TRBJ2-3|many|TRBV6-4|.
TGTGCCAGCAGCGCGACGTCGGTATACACAGATACGCAGTATTTT
CASSATSVYTDTQYF
>TRBJ1-1|many|TRBV5-1|.
TGCGCCAGCAGCTTTCAGGGCCGTCAGCCCACTGAAGCTTTCTTT
CASSFQGRQPTEAFF
>TRBJ2-5|.|TRBV20-1|TRBD1
TGCAGTGCTAGAGATCCGGCAGGGGGCCGAGAGACCCAGTACTTC
CSARDPAGGRETQYF
>TRBJ1-1|many|TRBV20-1|.
TGCAGTCCAAGACAAAACACTGAAGCTTTCTTT
CSPRQNTEAFF
>TRBJ1-5|many|TRBV20-1|TRBD1
TGCAGTGCTGCAGACAGGGGGAGTTATAGCAATCAGCCCCAGCATTTT
CSAADRGSYSNQPQHF
>TRBJ2-3|many|TRBV4-2|.
TGTGCCAGCAGCCAAAGGGGGTGGGGGGACACAGATACGCAGTATTTT
CASSQRGWGDTDTQYF
>TRBJ2-7|.|TRBV7-2|.
TGTGCCAGCAGCCCGAGAGTCGGCGAGCAGTACTTC
CASSPRVGEQYF
>TRBJ2-7|.|TRBV19|.
TGTGCCAGTAGCCCACGGGCGGAGTACTACGAGCAGTACTTC
CASSPRAEYYEQYF
>TRBJ1-2|.|TRBV25-1|.
TGTGCCAGCAGTGGGGTTTCGTCGGCAGGGAGCTATGGCTACACCTTC
CASSGVSSAGSYGYTF
>TRBJ2-7|once|TRBV9|.
TGTGCCAGCAGCGTGTCCGGGACCGGGAGCTACGAGCAGTACTTC
CASSVSGTGSYEQYF
>TRBJ1-3|many|TRBV7-8|.
TGTGCCAGCAGCTTGAGTAGGAGGGGGTCAGGAAACACCATATATTTT
CASSLSRRGSGNTIYF
>TRBJ2-3|few|TRBV6-1|.
TGTGCCAGCAGTGCGGTACCCGACACAGATACGCAGTATTTT
CASSAVPDTDTQYF
>TRBJ2-7|few|TRBV29-1|TRBD2
TGCAGCGTCGCGCTGCGACTAGCGGACTCCTACGAGCAGTACTTC
CSVALRLADSYEQYF
>TRBJ1-1|many|TRBV11-2|.
TGTGCCAGCAGCTTAGAGTTTGGACGGAAGAACACTGAAGCTTTCTTT
CASSLEFGRKNTEAFF
>TRBJ1-6|.|TRBV20-1|TRBD1
TGCAGTGCTAGTGGACAGGTCGGGGAGGGACTTCGGTCACCCCTCCACTTT
CSASGQVGEGLRSPLHF
>TRBJ2-7|.|TRBV15|.
TGTGCCACCAGCGGGGTTCAAGGGGCTCCCCCCTACGAGCAGTACTTC
CATSGVQGAPPYEQYF
>TRBJ2-7|few|TRBV7-8|.
TGTGCCAGCAGCTTCCCAAGTCGTAACGAGCGGTACTTC
CASSFPSRNERYF
>TRBJ1-6|.|TRBV15|.
TGTGCCACCGGCAGGGATTCACCCCTCCACTTT
CATGRDSPLHF
>TRBJ1-2|.|TRBV29-1|TRBD1
TGCAGCGTAGCACCGGGACAGTACTATGGCTACACCTTC
CSVAPGQYYGYTF
>TRBJ1-5|.|TRBV19|.
TGTGCCAGTAGTATCGAGGGACACCTCCTAAATCAGCCCCAGCATTTT
CASSIEGHLLNQPQHF
>TRBJ1-2|many|TRBV5-6|TRBD1
TGTGCCAGCAGATCTCGACAGGGGGAGAATGGCTACACCTTC
CASRSRQGENGYTF
>TRBJ2-5|.|TRBV6-2/TRBV6-3|TRBD1
TGTGCCAGCAGAAGGGGGACAGACGAGACCCAGTACTTC
CASRRGTDETQYF
>TRBJ2-5|.|TRBV24-1|.
TGTGCCACCAGTGATTTGAAAGAGACCCAGTACTTC
CATSDLKETQYF
>TRBJ2-7|many|TRBV20-1|.
TGCAGTGCCGTCGGACGGATGACCCCCTACGAGCAGTACTTC
CSAVGRMTPYEQYF
>TRBJ1-1|.|TRBV9|.
TGTGCCAGCAGCGCCAATCGGGTCCACACTGAAGCTTTCTTT
CASSANRVHTEAFF
>TRBJ1-6|.|TRBV7-9|.
TGTGCCAGCAGCGACCAGAATTCACCCCTCCACTTT
CASSDQNSPLHF
>TRBJ1-4|.|TRBV29-1|TRBD1
TGCAGTTACCAGGGGGGCAGGGGGAAGAAACTGTTTTTT
CSYQGGRGKKLFF
>TRBJ2-5|.|TRBV2|.
TGTGCCAGCAGTTCTTGGTTCGGTATCCAAGAGACCCAGTACTTC
CASSSWFGIQETQYF
>TRBJ2-5|.|TRBV7-6|TRBD2
TGTGCCAGCAGCCCGGGACTAGCGGGGGGGCGCCGAGAGACCCAGTACTTC
CASSPGLAGGRRETQYF
>TRBJ2-5|once|TRBV24-1|TRBD1
TGTGCCACCAGTGACTCGACAGGGCCACAAGAGACCCAGTACTTC
CATSDSTGPQETQYF
>TRBJ2-5|.|TRBV19|.
TGTGCCAGTAGATCACGGGGGGCCCGGGAGACCCAGTACTTC
CASRSRGARETQYF
>TRBJ2-3|.|TRBV15|.
TGTGCCACCAGCAGAGGGGATACGCAGTATTTT
CATSRGDTQYF
>TRBJ2-7|.|TRBV15|.
TGTGCCACCAGCAATATGCCCTCGAGTGAGCAGTACTTC
CATSNMPSSEQYF
>TRBJ1-3|many|TRBV14|.
TGTGCCAGCAGCCAAGTATCGGGGGGCTCTGGAAACACCATATATTTT
CASSQVSGGSGNTIYF
>TRBJ1-2|many|TRBV20-1|TRBD1
TGCAGTGCTAAGGCGACAGGGGGCTCCTATGGCTACACCTTC
CSAKATGGSYGYTF